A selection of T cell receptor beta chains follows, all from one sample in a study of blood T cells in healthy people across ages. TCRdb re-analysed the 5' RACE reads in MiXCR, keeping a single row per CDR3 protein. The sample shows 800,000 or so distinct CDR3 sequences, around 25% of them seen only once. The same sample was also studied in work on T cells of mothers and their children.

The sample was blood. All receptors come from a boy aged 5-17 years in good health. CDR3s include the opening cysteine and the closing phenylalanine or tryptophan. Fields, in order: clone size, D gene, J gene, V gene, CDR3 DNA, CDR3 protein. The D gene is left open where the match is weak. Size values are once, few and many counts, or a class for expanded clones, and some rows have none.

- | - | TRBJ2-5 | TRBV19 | TGTGCCAGTAGGTGGGGGGAGACCCAGTACTTC | CASRWGETQYF
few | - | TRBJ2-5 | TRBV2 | TGTGCCAGCAGTGGAGGGTTCGAGACCCAGTACTTC | CASSGGFETQYF
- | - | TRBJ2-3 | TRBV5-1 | TGCGCCAGCAGCTTTGATCCCACTTTGAGCACAGATACGCAGTATTTT | CASSFDPTLSTDTQYF
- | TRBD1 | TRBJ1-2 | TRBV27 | TGTGCCAGCAGTTCCCGACAGGGGGCGCACGGCTACACCTTC | CASSSRQGAHGYTF
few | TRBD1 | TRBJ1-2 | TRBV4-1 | TGCGCCAGCAGCCAGGGTCCAGGACAGGGCAACTATGGCTACACCTTC | CASSQGPGQGNYGYTF
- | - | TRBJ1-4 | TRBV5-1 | TGCGCCAGCAGAGAATGGGGCACTAATGAAAAACTGTTTTTT | CASREWGTNEKLFF
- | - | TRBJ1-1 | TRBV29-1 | TGCAGCGTTCGGGACGGCCTTGAAGCTTTCTTT | CSVRDGLEAFF
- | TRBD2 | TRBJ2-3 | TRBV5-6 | TGTGCCAGCAGCTTGAGGGTGCGGGAGATCGGAGATACGCAGTATTTT | CASSLRVREIGDTQYF
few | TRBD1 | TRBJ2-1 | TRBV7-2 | TGTGCCAGCAGCTTAGGAGGGACAGGGAGTAGTGAGCAGTTCTTC | CASSLGGTGSSEQFF
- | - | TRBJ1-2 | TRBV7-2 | TGTGCCAGCAGCCCTACTTGGGGGGCCGATGGCTACACCTTC | CASSPTWGADGYTF
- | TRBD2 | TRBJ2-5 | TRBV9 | TGTGCCAGCAGCGTTGGCAGACGATATAGGGAGGGCCAAGAGACCCAGTACTTC | CASSVGRRYREGQETQYF
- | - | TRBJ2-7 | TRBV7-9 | TGTGCCAGCAGCAATCCGGGAGCAAATCAGTACGAGCAGTACTTC | CASSNPGANQYEQYF
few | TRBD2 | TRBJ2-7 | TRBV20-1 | TGCAGTGCAACTAGCGGGAGCTCCTACGAGCAGTACTTC | CSATSGSSYEQYF
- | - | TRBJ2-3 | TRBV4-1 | TGCGCCAGCAGCCAACCCGGACGGACTGACACAGATACGCAGTATTTT | CASSQPGRTDTDTQYF
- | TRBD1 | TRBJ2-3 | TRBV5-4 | TGTGCCAGCGGCTCGCCGGGACAGTTCACAGATACGCAGTATTTT | CASGSPGQFTDTQYF
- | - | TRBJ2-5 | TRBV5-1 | TGCGCCAGCAGCTGGGACGCGGACGGTGACGAGACCCAGTACTTC | CASSWDADGDETQYF
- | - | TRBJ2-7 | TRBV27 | TGTGCCAGCAGTTTATCGATTTCTGCGGGGGCTTTCACCTACGGGCAGTACTTC | CASSLSISAGAFTYGQYF
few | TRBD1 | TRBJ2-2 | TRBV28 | TGTGCCAGCAGGGGAAGGGAACAGGGGACCGGGGAGCTGTTTTTT | CASRGREQGTGELFF
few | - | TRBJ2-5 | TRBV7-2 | TGTGCCAGCAGCTTAGGGGCAGGCTTAATGACGGAGACCCAGTACTTC | CASSLGAGLMTETQYF
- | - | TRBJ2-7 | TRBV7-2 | TGTGCCAGCAGCCGCCGACCTCTGACCCTCTACGAGCAGTACTTC | CASSRRPLTLYEQYF
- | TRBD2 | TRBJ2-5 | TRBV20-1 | TGCAGTGCTAGAGATCTCTCTAGCGGGATAAGAGAGACCCAGTACTTC | CSARDLSSGIRETQYF
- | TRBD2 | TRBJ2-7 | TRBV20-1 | TGCAGTGCTAGTACGACGGGAGGGTCCTACGAGCAGTACTTC | CSASTTGGSYEQYF
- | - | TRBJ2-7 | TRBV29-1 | TGCAGCGTTGAAGATGGCTTACTAGGGGCTAACGAGCAGTACTTC | CSVEDGLLGANEQYF
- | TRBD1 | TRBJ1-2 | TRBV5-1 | TGCGCCAGCAATCCGGGACAGGGATATGGCTACACCTTC | CASNPGQGYGYTF
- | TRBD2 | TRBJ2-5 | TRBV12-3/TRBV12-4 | TGTGCCAGCTGGGTGGGTCTAGCGGGCCAAGAGACCCAGTACTTC | CASWVGLAGQETQYF
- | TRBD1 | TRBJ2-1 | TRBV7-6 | TGTGCCATCCGGGACAGAAAACACAATGAGCAGTTCTTC | CAIRDRKHNEQFF
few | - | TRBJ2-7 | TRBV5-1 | TGCGCCAGCAGCTTGGACAAGATTACAACCTACGAGCAGTACTTC | CASSLDKITTYEQYF
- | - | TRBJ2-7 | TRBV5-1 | TGCGCCAGCAGCGCCATGGGGACACCTTTCTACGAGCAGTACTTC | CASSAMGTPFYEQYF
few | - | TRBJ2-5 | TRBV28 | TGTGCCAGCAGTTCATACCAGCAGAAGCAAGAGACCCAGTACTTC | CASSSYQQKQETQYF
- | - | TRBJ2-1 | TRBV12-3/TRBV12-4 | TGTGCCAGCAGTTTGAACCCGGAGGACGAGCAGTTCTTC | CASSLNPEDEQFF
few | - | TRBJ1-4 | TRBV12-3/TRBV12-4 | TGTGCCAGCAATCCCGGCACGGGGCGACTGTTTTTT | CASNPGTGRLFF
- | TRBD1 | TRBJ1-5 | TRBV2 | TGTGCCTCAACCCGGGACAGGGCCGATCAGCCCCAGCATTTT | CASTRDRADQPQHF
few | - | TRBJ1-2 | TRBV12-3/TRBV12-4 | TGTGCCAGCAGTTGGGGGCGACGAGGCTATGGCTACACCTTC | CASSWGRRGYGYTF
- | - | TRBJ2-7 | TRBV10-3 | TGTGCCATCAGTGAGTCGAGTTTTTACGAGCAGTACTTC | CAISESSFYEQYF
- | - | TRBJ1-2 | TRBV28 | TGTGCCAGCAGTTTACCAGGGCATTCGGGCTACACCTTC | CASSLPGHSGYTF
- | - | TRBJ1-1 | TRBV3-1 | TGTGCCAGCGACTCGGGGGGAGGGGTGAATACTGAAGCTTTCTTT | CASDSGGGVNTEAFF
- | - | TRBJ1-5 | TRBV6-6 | TGTGCCAGCAGTTACTTCGACAGTAAGAATAGCAATCAGCCCCAGCATTTT | CASSYFDSKNSNQPQHF
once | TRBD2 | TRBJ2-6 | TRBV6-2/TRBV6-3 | TGTGCCAGCAGCCCAGGGTGGCGGGGGGCTTACGGGGCCAACGTCCTGACTTTC | CASSPGWRGAYGANVLTF
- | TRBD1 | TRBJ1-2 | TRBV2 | TGTGCCAGCAGAACCGGGACAGGGAAATCGTCCTATGGCTACACCTTC | CASRTGTGKSSYGYTF
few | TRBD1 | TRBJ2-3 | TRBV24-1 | TGTGCCACCAGTGACGGACAGGGGGGCACAGATACGCAGTATTTT | CATSDGQGGTDTQYF
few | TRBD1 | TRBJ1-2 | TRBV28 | TGTGCCAGCAGTCCTCTGGACAGGGCGGCGGATGGCTACACCTTC | CASSPLDRAADGYTF
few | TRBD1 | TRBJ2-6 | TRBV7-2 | TGTGCCAGCAGCTCTCGGGGACAGGCCTCTGGGGCCAACGTCCTGACTTTC | CASSSRGQASGANVLTF
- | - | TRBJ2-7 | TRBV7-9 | TGTGCCAGCAGCTCCCGGGACGTCTCCTACGAGCAGTACTTC | CASSSRDVSYEQYF
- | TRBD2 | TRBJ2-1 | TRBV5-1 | TGCGCCAGCAGCAACCCCGGGACTAGCGCCTACAATGAGCAGTTCTTC | CASSNPGTSAYNEQFF
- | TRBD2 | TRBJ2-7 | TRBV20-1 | TGCAGTGCTAGAAGTCTAGCGGAGTACGAGCAGTACTTC | CSARSLAEYEQYF
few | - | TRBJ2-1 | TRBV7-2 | TGTGCCAGCAGCCCTCTTGGGTCAGATAAAGATGAGCAGTTCTTC | CASSPLGSDKDEQFF